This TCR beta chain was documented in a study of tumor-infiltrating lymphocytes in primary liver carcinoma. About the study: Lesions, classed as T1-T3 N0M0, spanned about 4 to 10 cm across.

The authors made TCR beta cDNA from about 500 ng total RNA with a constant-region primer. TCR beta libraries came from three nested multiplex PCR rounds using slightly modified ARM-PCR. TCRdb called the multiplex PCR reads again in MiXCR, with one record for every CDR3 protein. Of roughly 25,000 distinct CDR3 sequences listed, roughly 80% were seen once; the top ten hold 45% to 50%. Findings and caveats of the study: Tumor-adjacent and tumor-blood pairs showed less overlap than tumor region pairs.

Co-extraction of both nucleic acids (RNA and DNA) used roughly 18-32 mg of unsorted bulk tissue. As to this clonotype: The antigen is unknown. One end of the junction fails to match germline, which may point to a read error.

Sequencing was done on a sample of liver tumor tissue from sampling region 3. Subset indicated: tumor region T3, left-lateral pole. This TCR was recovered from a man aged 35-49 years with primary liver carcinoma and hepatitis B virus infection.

This CDR3 reads CASSQERGVIDTQCF. CDR3 coding DNA: TGTGCCAGCAGCCAAGAGAGGGGAGTGATAGATACGCAGTGTTTT. V and J are TRBV4-2 and TRBJ2-3; D is possibly TRBD1 or TRBD2 (5 bases each). Per the germline V gene, CDR1 is LGHNA and CDR2 is YNFKEQ. CDR3 size: 15 residues.